These 26 T cell receptor beta chains were sequenced from one sample in a study of blood T cell repertoires in COVID-19. This table comes from immunoSEQ multiplex PCR, and its TCRdb copy is limited to in-frame clones, with some not included. The table records about 270,000 clones, under 90% of them present only once. Material for sequencing was peripheral blood. These receptors all come from a woman aged 18-35 years with acute or convalescent COVID-19.

CDR3 sequence reads: CASSEPRSYLNTGELFF. The CDR3 DNA is TGTGCCAGCAGCGAACCCCGATCCTACCTCAACACCGGGGAGCTGTTTTTT. This rearrangement joins TRBV7-2 to TRBJ2-2; D is uncertain. The CDR3 has 17 residues. CDR1 and CDR2 (germline): SGHTA, FQGNSA. Trimming pared 5 bases from V and 2 bases from J, leaving 18 bases between. The full variable domain, in which reference TRBV7-2 and TRBJ2-2 provide the parts outside the CDR3, is GAGVSQSPSNKVTEKGKDVELRCDPISGHTALYWYRQSLGQGLEFLIYFQGNSAPDKSGLPSDRFSAERTGGSVSTLTIQRTQQEDSAVYLCASSEPRSYLNTGELFFGEGSRLTVL.

This clone appeared once. The V gene is TRBV19, the J gene TRBJ1-6; D unresolved. The CDR3 runs to 14 residues. Trimming shortened V by 4 bases and J by 7 bases, and 11 bases separated the two germline ends. Germline V gene sequence: CDR1 LNHDA, CDR2 SQIVND (reference sequence). CDR3 DNA sequence: TGTGCCAGTAGTAGGGAGACAAGGAATTCACCCCTCCACTTT. As protein: CASSRETRNSPLHF.

The gene calls are TRBV18 and TRBJ1-4; perhaps TRBD1 as D (5 bases). This CDR3 has 18 residues. Looked up from germline, CDR1 is KGHSH and CDR2 is LQKENI. Trimming took 0 bases from V and 7 from J, leaving 21 bases between them. Here the CDR3 reads CASSPPLIPSGGFEKLFF. CDR3 in DNA: TGTGCCAGCTCACCACCGCTTATCCCTTCCGGGGGATTTGAAAAACTGTTTTTT.

The V gene is TRBV4-1, the J gene TRBJ2-3, with a weak D call TRBD2 (6 bases). This CDR3 is built from 15 residues. The V gene's germline CDR1 is MGHRA and CDR2 YSYEKL. Trimming cost V 2 bases and J 6 bases, with 15 bases left between them. The chain's CDR3 is CASSQLSGLGDTQYF. Here the CDR3 DNA reads TGCGCCAGCAGCCAACTCAGCGGGTTGGGGGATACGCAGTATTTT.

The chain carries TRBV7-2 and TRBJ1-1, with a tentative D call TRBD1 (6 bases). The CDR3 loop spans 15 amino acids. In germline, CDR1 is SGHTA, CDR2 FQGNSA. Trimming pared 1 base from V and 4 bases from J, leaving 13 bases between. The CDR3 DNA sequence: TGTGCCAGCAGCTTAGTCGGCAGGGGTGGCACTGAAGCTTTCTTT. Encoded protein: CASSLVGRGGTEAFF.

The chain is built from TRBV29-1 and TRBJ2-1; TRBD2 aligns across 7 bases. CDR3 length equals 16 residues. V lost 7 bases to trimming and J lost 0 bases; unmatched junction nucleotides: 12. The germline CDR1 and CDR2 sequences are SQVTM and ANQGSEA. CDR3 coding DNA: TGCAGCGGCAAACCACTACTAGCGACCTCCTACAATGAGCAGTTCTTC. As protein: CSGKPLLATSYNEQFF.

J is TRBJ1-5 and V is TRBV6-2 or TRBV6-3, with 10 bases lining up with TRBD1. Trimming cost V 4 bases and J 0 bases; bases outside gene matches: 3. Germline assignment: CDR1 MNHEY and CDR2 SVGEGT. There are 16 residues in the CDR3. CDR3 bases: TGTGCCAGCAGTTGGAGGACAGGGGGTAGCAATCAGCCCCAGCATTTT. Residues: CASSWRTGGSNQPQHF.

The chain carries TRBV4-3 and TRBJ2-3; TRBD2 matches 9 bases. Per the germline V gene, CDR1 is LGHNA and CDR2 is YSLEER. J was trimmed by 4 bases and V by 1 base; bases with no gene match: 3. The CDR3 covers 15 residues. CDR3 DNA: TGCGCCAGCAGCCAAGGGACTAGCGCTTCAGATACGCAGTATTTT. It translates to CASSQGTSASDTQYF.

The V call is TRBV4-3, the J call TRBJ1-2; 8 positions match TRBD1. Looked up from germline, CDR1 is LGHNA and CDR2 is YSLEER. V trimming: 0 bases; J trimming: 8 bases; junction bases outside the gene matches: 5. The CDR3 sequence is 14 residues long. The CDR3 here is CASSQEDRVGGYTF. Written as DNA, the CDR3 is TGCGCCAGCAGCCAAGAGGACAGGGTGGGAGGCTACACCTTC.

The chain has TRBV10-3 and TRBJ1-2, with 12 bases lining up with TRBD1. Unmatched junction bases numbered 12, after V lost 6 bases and J lost 7 bases. CDR3 length equals 16 residues. The germline V gene has CDR1 ENHRY and CDR2 SYGVKD. The CDR3 nucleotides read TGTGCCATCAGACCCGACCGGGACAGGGGGCCAGGTGGCTACACCTTC. It yields the protein CAIRPDRDRGPGGYTF.

This clone has a handful of counts. V and J are TRBV24-1 and TRBJ2-2; the D gene is possibly TRBD2 (5 bases). Trimming took off 5 bases at V and 1 base at J, with 10 bases between the two ends. This CDR3 region has 15 residues. The V gene's germline CDR1 is KGHDR and CDR2 SFDVKD. As DNA, the CDR3 is TGTGCCACCAGTGCCCTAGCTGGGAACACCGGGGAGCTGTTTTTT. It specifies CATSALAGNTGELFF.

This clone came up a few times. V and J are TRBV7-9 and TRBJ2-1; D is perhaps TRBD2 (6 bases). This CDR3 has 19 residues. Germline lookup yields CDR1 SEHNR and CDR2 FQNEAQ (reference sequence). V lost 2 bases, J lost 1 base, and 21 bases lay in between. The DNA of the CDR3 is TGTGCCAGCAGCTTAATGAACCCCTTCCGTCTAGCGTCCTACAATGAGCAGTTCTTC. Translation: CASSLMNPFRLASYNEQFF.

The CDR3 DNA is TGTGCCAGCAGCCGGGGGGCAGGGCCCTCCTACAATGAGCAGTTCTTC. Translation: CASSRGAGPSYNEQFF. The genes are TRBV21-1 and TRBJ2-1; TRBD2 is the table's D call and was not checked against the DNA. TRBV21-1 is assigned pseudogene status. This CDR3 is 16 amino acids long.

The J gene is TRBJ2-7, the V gene TRBV5-1, with 12 bases lining up with TRBD2. Germline assignment: CDR1 SGHRS and CDR2 YFSETQ. The J segment lost 4 bases and the V segment lost 4 bases, leaving 9 bases of the junction unmatched. CDR3 size: 16 residues. This chain's CDR3 is CASSAGLAGRGYEQYF. The DNA of the CDR3 is TGCGCCAGCAGCGCAGGACTAGCGGGAAGAGGGTACGAGCAGTACTTC. Supplemented by reference TRBV5-1 and TRBJ2-7, the full variable domain reads KAGVTQTPRYLIKTRGQQVTLSCSPISGHRSVSWYQQTPGQGLQFLFEYFSETQRNKGNFPGRFSGRQFSNSRSEMNVSTLELGDSALYLCASSAGLAGRGYEQYFGPGTRLTVT.

The chain carries TRBV9 and TRBJ2-2; 10 bases fit TRBD1. With V trimmed by 3 bases and J by 4 bases, 3 bases remained unmatched. This CDR3 region has 15 residues. Germline assignment: CDR1 SGDLS and CDR2 YYNGEE. CDR3 sequence reads: CASSGGQGGTGELFF. In nucleotides, the CDR3 is TGTGCCAGCAGCGGAGGACAGGGGGGCACCGGGGAGCTGTTTTTT.

This chain joins TRBV6-5 and TRBJ1-1; 7 nucleotides line up with TRBD1. This CDR3 is 13 amino acids long. Germline CDR1 and CDR2: MNHEY and SVGAGI. V gave up 6 bases and J gave up 2 bases; unmatched junction bases: 3. This chain's CDR3 is CASRGTVNTEAFF. CDR3 DNA sequence: TGTGCCAGCAGAGGGACAGTCAACACTGAAGCTTTCTTT.

This chain links TRBV27 with TRBJ1-2; 8 bases fit TRBD1. The CDR3 is made up of 17 amino acids. Germline CDR1 is MNHEY and CDR2 is SMNVEV (reference sequence). The V and J ends lost 3 bases and 4 bases, in that order; junction bases with no gene match: 13. CDR3 DNA: TGTGCCAGCAGTTTCGGATTGGGTGCCCAGGGGGCCTATGGCTACACCTTC. Protein sequence: CASSFGLGAQGAYGYTF.

In DNA form, the CDR3 reads TGTGCCAGCAGTCCCAGTGCTAGCGGATTCACAGATACGCAGTATTTT. Residues: CASSPSASGFTDTQYF. The chain links TRBV27 to TRBJ2-3; TRBD2 aligns across 7 bases. The germline V gene encodes CDR1 MNHEY and CDR2 SMNVEV (reference sequence). This CDR3 spans 16 amino acids. With 5 bases clipped from V and 2 bases from J, the junction kept 10 bases outside the gene matches.

The rearrangement joins TRBV10-2 to TRBJ2-5; D might be TRBD2 (5 bases). The CDR3 is 11 amino acids. Trimming took off 0 bases at V and 10 bases at J, with 6 bases between the two ends. In germline, CDR1 is WSHSY, CDR2 SAAADI. CDR3 protein: CASSESRVQYF. CDR3 nucleotide sequence: TGCGCCAGCAGTGAGTCGAGGGTCCAGTACTTC.

The chain recombines TRBV10-1 with TRBJ2-3; TRBD2 is a possible D gene (6 bases). Germline V lookup: CDR1 WNHNN, CDR2 SYGVQD (reference sequence). CDR3 length: 14 amino acids. Trimming removed 3 bases at V and 6 bases at J, with 13 bases between. The CDR3 loop reads CASSEGGEADTQYF. For the CDR3, the DNA is TGCGCCAGCAGTGAAGGCGGGGAGGCGGATACGCAGTATTTT.

The chain links TRBV9 to TRBJ2-1; 8 nucleotides match TRBD2. Trimming took 4 bases from V and 1 from J; bases not matched to a gene: 7. The CDR3 runs 16 residues. Germline V gene lookup returns CDR1 SGDLS and CDR2 YYNGEE. CDR3: CASSRGGPFSYNEQFF. The CDR3 nucleotides read TGTGCCAGCAGCCGGGGGGGCCCCTTTTCCTACAATGAGCAGTTCTTC.

In its sample, this clone was seen once. The chain is built from TRBV10-3 and TRBJ2-6; D is ambiguous. Trimming cost V 3 bases and J 0 bases, with 15 bases left between them. The CDR3 is made up of 18 amino acids. Germline V gene data show CDR1 as ENHRY and CDR2 as SYGVKD. The CDR3 sequence: CAISDPTSILSGANVLTF. The CDR3 nucleotides are TGTGCCATCAGTGACCCTACGTCTATTCTCTCTGGGGCCAACGTCCTGACTTTC.

This clone was observed a single time. The V call is TRBV7-9, the J call TRBJ1-6, with D tentatively TRBD1 (5 bases). CDR1 and CDR2 (germline): SEHNR, FQNEAQ (reference sequence). The CDR3 consists of 16 residues. V was pared by 7 bases and J by 6 bases, with 19 bases between. CDR3 amino acids: CASTLPRLGLNSPLHF. CDR3 in DNA: TGTGCCAGCACCCTACCGAGACTGGGACTTAATTCACCCCTCCACTTT.

This chain links TRBV5-6 with TRBJ2-5; TRBD2 might be the D (5 bases). This CDR3 comprises 13 residues. The V gene lost 4 bases and the J gene lost 9 bases, with 16 bases spanning the gap. Germline V gene sequence: CDR1 SGHDT, CDR2 YYEEEE. The CDR3 nucleotides read TGTGCCAGCAGCCAGCCGGGCTCCGGGGCCCAGTACTTC. Translating gives CASSQPGSGAQYF. The full variable domain, its missing parts supplied by reference TRBV5-6 and TRBJ2-5, is DAGVTQSPTHLIKTRGQQVTLRCSPKSGHDTVSWYQQALGQGPQFIFQYYEEEERQRGNFPDRFSGHQFPNYSSELNVNALLLGDSALYLCASSQPGSGAQYFGPGTRLLVL.

This clone came up a few times. The chain's CDR3 is CASSLQGRDTEAFF. CDR3 DNA: TGTGCCAGCAGCTTGCAAGGGAGGGACACTGAAGCTTTCTTT. The chain links TRBV13 to TRBJ1-1, with D hard to call. The ends were cut back, 3 bases at V and 3 bases at J, with 11 bases in the middle. The CDR3 has 14 amino acids. Germline assignment: CDR1 PRHDT and CDR2 FYEKMQ (reference sequence).

This clone appeared a few times. The V and J genes are TRBV4-2 and TRBJ2-2; D is unresolved. V was cut by 2 bases and J by 4 bases, with 5 bases left in between. Per the germline V gene, CDR1 is LGHNA and CDR2 is YNFKEQ. The CDR3 runs to 13 residues. The CDR3 sequence is CASSQLATGELFF. CDR3 sequence (DNA): TGTGCCAGCAGCCAATTGGCCACCGGGGAGCTGTTTTTT.